What follows are 7 T cell receptor beta chains derived from one specimen sequenced in a study of blood T cell repertoires in COVID-19. Method: immunoSEQ multiplex PCR; TCRdb's copy keeps in-frame clones and lacks some. The table shows about 80,000 clones, with around 77% occurring only once. Input material: peripheral blood. These receptors all stem from a man in his sixties or seventies with active or convalescent COVID-19.

The rearrangement uses TRBV3-1 (or the pseudogene TRBV3-2) and TRBJ2-7, with 10 bases matching TRBD2. The CDR3 spans 15 residues. CDR1 is LGHDT, CDR2 YNNKEL, per germline (reference sequence). The trim removed 4 bases at V and 2 bases at J, leaving 5 bases unmatched. This CDR3 reads CASSRTSGETYEQYF. Here the CDR3 DNA reads TGTGCCAGCAGCCGAACTAGCGGGGAAACCTACGAGCAGTACTTC.

In this sample, this clone turned up a few times. V usage is TRBV18 and J usage is TRBJ2-1; tentatively, D is TRBD1 (6 bases). Germline CDR1 and CDR2: KGHSH and LQKENI. V dropped 1 base and J dropped 8 bases, with 18 bases sitting between them. The CDR3 spans 16 residues. CDR3: CASSPRQGIFLDEQFF. In DNA, the CDR3 is TGTGCCAGCTCACCACGGCAGGGGATATTTTTGGATGAGCAGTTCTTC.

This clone was counted once. The chain combines TRBV15 with TRBJ2-7; D is undetermined. The germline V gene has CDR1 LNHNV and CDR2 YYDKDF (reference sequence). The CDR3 runs to 13 residues. The V end lost 1 base, the J end lost 1 base, and 5 bases lay between the germline ends. The CDR3 coding sequence is TGTGCCACCAGCAGAGTTTCTTCCTACGAGCAGTACTTC. Protein product: CATSRVSSYEQYF.

Only a few counts were recorded for this clone. The chain is built from TRBV6-5 and TRBJ2-7; 7 nucleotides align to TRBD1. The CDR3 is 14 residues long. Germline values: CDR1 MNHEY, CDR2 SVGAGI. The V and J ends lost 5 bases and 1 base, in that order; junction bases with no gene match: 5. The chain's CDR3 is CASSPRGLSYEQYF. As DNA, the CDR3 is TGTGCCAGCAGTCCCAGGGGGTTATCCTACGAGCAGTACTTC.

A single count supports this clone. CDR3 residues: CASSQDNFASEMQETQYF. CDR3 coding DNA: TGTGCCAGCAGCCAAGATAATTTCGCTAGCGAGATGCAAGAGACCCAGTACTTC. The rearrangement uses TRBV3-1 (or the pseudogene TRBV3-2) and TRBJ2-5; possibly TRBD2 for D (6 bases). CDR3 size: 18 residues. Between the trimmed V and J ends, which lost 0 bases and 2 bases, there was a span of 19 bases. Germline values: CDR1 LGHDT, CDR2 YNNKEL (reference sequence).

The chain combines TRBV29-1 with TRBJ2-7; 9 bases match TRBD1. The germline gives CDR1 SQVTM, CDR2 ANQGSEA. With 3 bases clipped from V and 1 base from J, the junction kept 4 bases outside the gene matches. The CDR3 is made up of 14 amino acids. The CDR3 DNA sequence: TGCAGCGTTGATGGGGGACAGGGATCCTACGAGCAGTACTTC. Its protein product is CSVDGGQGSYEQYF.

The chain recombines TRBV2 with TRBJ1-2; TRBD1 might be the D (6 bases). V lost 5 bases, J lost 4 bases, and 17 bases lay in between. The CDR3 contains 15 residues. Germline V gene data show CDR1 as SNHLY and CDR2 as FYNNEI. CDR3 DNA: TGTGCCAGCAGTCCACTACGGACAGAGGGCTATGGCTACACCTTC. This encodes CASSPLRTEGYGYTF.